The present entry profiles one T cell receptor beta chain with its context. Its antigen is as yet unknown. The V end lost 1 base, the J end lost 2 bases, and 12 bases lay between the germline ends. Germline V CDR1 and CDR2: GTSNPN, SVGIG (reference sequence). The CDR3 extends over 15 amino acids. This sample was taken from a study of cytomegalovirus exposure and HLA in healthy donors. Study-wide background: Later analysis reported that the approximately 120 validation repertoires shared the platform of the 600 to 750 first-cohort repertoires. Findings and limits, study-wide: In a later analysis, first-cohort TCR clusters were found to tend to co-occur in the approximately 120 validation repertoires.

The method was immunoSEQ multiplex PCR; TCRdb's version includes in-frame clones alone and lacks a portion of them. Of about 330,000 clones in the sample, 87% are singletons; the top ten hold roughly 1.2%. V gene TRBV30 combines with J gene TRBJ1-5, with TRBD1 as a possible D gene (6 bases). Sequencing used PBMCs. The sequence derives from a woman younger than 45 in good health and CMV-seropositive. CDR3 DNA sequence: TGTGCCTGGAGTGGCCTATCAGGGGGCAATCAGCCCCAGCATTTT. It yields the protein CAWSGLSGGNQPQHF.